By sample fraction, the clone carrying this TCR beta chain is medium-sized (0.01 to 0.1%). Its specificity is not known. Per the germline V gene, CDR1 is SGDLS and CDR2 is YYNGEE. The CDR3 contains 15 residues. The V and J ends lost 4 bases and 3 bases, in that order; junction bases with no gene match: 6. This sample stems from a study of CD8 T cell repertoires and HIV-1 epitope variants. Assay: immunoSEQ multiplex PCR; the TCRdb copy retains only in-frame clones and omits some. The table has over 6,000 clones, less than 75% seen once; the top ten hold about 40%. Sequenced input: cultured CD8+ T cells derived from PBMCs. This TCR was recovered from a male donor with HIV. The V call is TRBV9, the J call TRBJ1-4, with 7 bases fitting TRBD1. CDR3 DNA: TGTGCCAGCAGCCCAAGGGACAGTTCTAATGAAAAACTGTTTTTT. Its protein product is CASSPRDSSNEKLFF.